The text below deals with one TCR beta chain. Its antigen is undetermined. The data originate from a study of T cell responses to AZD1222 COVID-19 vaccine. Study findings and constraints: Increased Spike-specific TCR breadth and depth were observed after two AZD1222 doses. Clonal diversity was possibly underestimated, and white British individuals and females predominated among donors.

Using immunoSEQ multiplex PCR, the repertoire was profiled, and TCRdb retains in-frame clones only, with some absent. The data contain roughly 180,000 clones, 85% to 95% of them singletons. The CDR3 runs 15 residues. CDR1 MNHEY and CDR2 SVGAGI come from the germline V gene. V shed 5 bases and J shed 1 base, with 14 bases lying between them. The specimen comprised peripheral blood, sampled 28 days after the second AZD1222 dose. This TCR derives from an adult who received the AZD1222 COVID-19 vaccine. This chain joins TRBV6-5 and TRBJ1-2; D unclear. CDR3 DNA sequence: TGTGCCAGCAGTACGACCGCCAGGTTTAACTATGGCTACACCTTC. As protein: CASSTTARFNYGYTF.